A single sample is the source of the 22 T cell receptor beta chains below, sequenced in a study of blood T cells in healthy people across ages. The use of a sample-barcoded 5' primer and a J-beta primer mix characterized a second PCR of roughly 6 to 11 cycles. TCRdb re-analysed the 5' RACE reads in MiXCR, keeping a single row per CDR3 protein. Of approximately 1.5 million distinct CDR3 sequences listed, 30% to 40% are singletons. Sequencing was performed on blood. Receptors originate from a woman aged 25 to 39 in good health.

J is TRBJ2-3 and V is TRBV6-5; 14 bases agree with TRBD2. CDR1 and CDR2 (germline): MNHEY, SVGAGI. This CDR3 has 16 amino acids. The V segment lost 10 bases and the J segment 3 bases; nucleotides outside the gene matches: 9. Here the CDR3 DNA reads TGTGCCAACAGCAGGACTAGCGGGAGGAGTACAGATACGCAGTATTTT. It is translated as CANSRTSGRSTDTQYF.

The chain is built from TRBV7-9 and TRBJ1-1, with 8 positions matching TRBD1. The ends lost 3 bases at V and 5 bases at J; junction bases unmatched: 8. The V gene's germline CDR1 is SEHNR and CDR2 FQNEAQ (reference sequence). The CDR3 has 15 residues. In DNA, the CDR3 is TGTGCCAGCAGCTTCGCGACAGGGGAGAGTACTGAAGCTTTCTTT. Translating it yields CASSFATGESTEAFF.

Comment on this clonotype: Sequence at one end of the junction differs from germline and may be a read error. The CDR3 protein is CASSLAGGQETRYF. CDR3 DNA sequence: TGTGCCAGCAGCTTAGCCGGTGGGCAAGAGACCCGGTACTTC. V and J are TRBV7-8 and TRBJ2-5; no reliable D call. CDR3 length: 14 amino acids. The germline gives CDR1 SGHVS, CDR2 FQNEAQ.

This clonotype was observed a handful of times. The CDR3 coding sequence is TGCAGTGCTAGAGATGGTAACAGGGACTATGGCTACACCTTC. It translates to CSARDGNRDYGYTF. The chain recombines TRBV20-1 with TRBJ1-2, with D perhaps matching TRBD1 (6 bases). Trimming removed 0 bases at V and 3 bases at J, with 11 bases between. The CDR3 runs 14 residues. Germline CDR1 DFQATT, CDR2 SNEGSKA (reference sequence).

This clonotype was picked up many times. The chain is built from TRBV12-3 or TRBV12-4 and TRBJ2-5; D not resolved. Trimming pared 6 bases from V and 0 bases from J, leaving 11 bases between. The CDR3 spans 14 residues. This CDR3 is CASRPHEYQETQYF. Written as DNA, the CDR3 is TGTGCCAGCAGGCCGCACGAGTACCAAGAGACCCAGTACTTC.

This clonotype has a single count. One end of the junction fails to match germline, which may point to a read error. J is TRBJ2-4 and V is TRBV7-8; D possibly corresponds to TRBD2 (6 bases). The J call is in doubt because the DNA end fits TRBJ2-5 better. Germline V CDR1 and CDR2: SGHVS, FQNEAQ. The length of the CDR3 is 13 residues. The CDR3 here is CDSSREAGETQYF. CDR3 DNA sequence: TGTGACAGCAGCCGAGAGGCGGGGGAGACCCAGTACTTC.

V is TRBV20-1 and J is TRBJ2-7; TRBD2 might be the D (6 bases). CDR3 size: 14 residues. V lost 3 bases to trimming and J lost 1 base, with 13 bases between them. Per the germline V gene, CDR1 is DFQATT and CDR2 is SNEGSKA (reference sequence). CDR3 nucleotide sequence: TGCAGTGCTAGCAACTGGGGGACTTCCTACGAGCAGTACTTC. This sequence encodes CSASNWGTSYEQYF.

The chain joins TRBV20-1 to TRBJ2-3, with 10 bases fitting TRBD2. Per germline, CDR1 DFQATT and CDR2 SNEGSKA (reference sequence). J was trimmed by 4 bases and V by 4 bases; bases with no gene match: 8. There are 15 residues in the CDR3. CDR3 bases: TGCAGTGCTAATGGACTAGCGGAGGCTCCAGATACGCAGTATTTT. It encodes CSANGLAEAPDTQYF.

The CDR3 is CASSLRLAGGLDTQYF. The DNA of the CDR3 is TGTGCCAGCAGCTTAAGACTAGCGGGGGGTTTAGATACGCAGTATTTT. The chain employs TRBV7-2 and TRBJ2-3; 13 bases match TRBD2. The germline CDR1 and CDR2 sequences are SGHTA and FQGNSA. This CDR3 has 16 residues. Losses at the gene ends were 2 bases for V and 5 bases for J; bases not matched to a gene: 4. Combining the CDR3 with reference TRBV7-2 and TRBJ2-3 gives the whole variable domain GAGVSQSPSNKVTEKGKDVELRCDPISGHTALYWYRQSLGQGLEFLIYFQGNSAPDKSGLPSDRFSAERTGGSVSTLTIQRTQQEDSAVYLCASSLRLAGGLDTQYFGPGTRLTVL.

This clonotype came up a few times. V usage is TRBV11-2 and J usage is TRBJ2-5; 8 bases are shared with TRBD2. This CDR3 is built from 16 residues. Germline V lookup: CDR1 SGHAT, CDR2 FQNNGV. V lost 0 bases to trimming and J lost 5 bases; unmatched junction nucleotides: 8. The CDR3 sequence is CASSLEVAGLWETQYF. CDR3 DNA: TGTGCCAGCAGCTTAGAGGTAGCGGGGCTATGGGAGACCCAGTACTTC.

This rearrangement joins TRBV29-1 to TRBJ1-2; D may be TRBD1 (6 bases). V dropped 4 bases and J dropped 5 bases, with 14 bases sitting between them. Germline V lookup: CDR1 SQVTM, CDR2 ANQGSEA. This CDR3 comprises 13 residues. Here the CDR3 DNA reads TGCAGCGTTGGTCGGGGGGCGAGGTATGGCTACACCTTC. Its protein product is CSVGRGARYGYTF.

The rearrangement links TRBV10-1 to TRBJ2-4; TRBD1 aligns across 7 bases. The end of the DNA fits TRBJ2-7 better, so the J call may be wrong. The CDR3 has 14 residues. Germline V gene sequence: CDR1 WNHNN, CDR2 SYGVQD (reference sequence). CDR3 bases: TGCGCCACCCAGGCGGTACAGGGGCCCTACGAGCAGTACTTC. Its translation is CATQAVQGPYEQYF.

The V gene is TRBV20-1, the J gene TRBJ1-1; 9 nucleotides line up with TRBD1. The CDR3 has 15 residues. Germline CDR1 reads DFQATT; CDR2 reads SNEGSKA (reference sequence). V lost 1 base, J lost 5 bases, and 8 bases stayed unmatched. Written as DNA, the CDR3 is TGCAGTGCTAGAGGACAGGGGGGCTTTGGTACTGAAGCTTTCTTT. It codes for CSARGQGGFGTEAFF.

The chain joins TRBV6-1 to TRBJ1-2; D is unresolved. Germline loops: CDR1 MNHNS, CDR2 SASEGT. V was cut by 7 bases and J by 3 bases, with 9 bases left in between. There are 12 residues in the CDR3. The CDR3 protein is CASMREHYGYTF. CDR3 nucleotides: TGTGCCAGCATGCGGGAGCACTATGGCTACACCTTC.

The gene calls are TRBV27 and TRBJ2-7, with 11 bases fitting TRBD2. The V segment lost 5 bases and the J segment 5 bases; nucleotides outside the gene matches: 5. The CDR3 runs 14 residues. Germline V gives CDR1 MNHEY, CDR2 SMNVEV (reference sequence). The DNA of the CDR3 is TGTGCCAGCAGTGAGGGACTAGCGGCAAACGAGCAGTACTTC. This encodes CASSEGLAANEQYF.

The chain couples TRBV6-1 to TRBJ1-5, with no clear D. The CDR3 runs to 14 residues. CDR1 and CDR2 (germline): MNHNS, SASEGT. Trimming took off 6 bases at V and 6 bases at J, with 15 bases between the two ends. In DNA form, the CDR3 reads TGTGCCAGCAGGGCAGAGTATCCGGTTCAGCCCCAGCATTTT. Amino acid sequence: CASRAEYPVQPQHF.

The CDR3 sequence: CASSLGVGRETQYF. CDR3 nucleotide sequence: TGTGCCAGCAGCTTAGGGGTTGGGAGGGAGACCCAGTACTTC. J is TRBJ2-5 and V is TRBV7-2; a weak D match, TRBD2 (6 bases). V lost 1 base and J lost 5, with 11 bases in between. This CDR3 spans 14 amino acids. Germline V lookup: CDR1 SGHTA, CDR2 FQGNSA.

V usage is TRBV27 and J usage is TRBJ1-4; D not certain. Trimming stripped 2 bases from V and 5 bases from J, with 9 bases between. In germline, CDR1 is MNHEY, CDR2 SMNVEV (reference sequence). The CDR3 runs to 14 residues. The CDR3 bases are TGTGCCAGCAGTTTAAACGGCGGAAATGAAAAACTGTTTTTT. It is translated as CASSLNGGNEKLFF. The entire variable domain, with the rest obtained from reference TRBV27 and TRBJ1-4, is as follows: EAQVTQNPRYLITVTGKKLTVTCSQNMNHEYMSWYRQDPGLGLRQIYYSMNVEVTDKGDVPEGYKVSRKEKRNFPLILESPSPNQTSLYFCASSLNGGNEKLFFGSGTQLSVL.

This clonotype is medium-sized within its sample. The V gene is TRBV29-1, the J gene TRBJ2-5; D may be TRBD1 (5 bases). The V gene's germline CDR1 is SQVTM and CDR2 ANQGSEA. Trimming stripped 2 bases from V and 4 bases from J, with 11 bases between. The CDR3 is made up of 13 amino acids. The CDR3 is CSVERQGPETQYF. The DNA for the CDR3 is TGCAGCGTTGAACGGCAGGGCCCAGAGACCCAGTACTTC.

As DNA, the CDR3 is TGTGCCAGCAGCAAGGGACAGGGGAGCAATCAGCCCCAGCATTTT. This translates into CASSKGQGSNQPQHF. This chain joins TRBV21-1 and TRBJ1-5; TRBD1, as called in the table, went unchecked against the DNA. TRBV21-1 is noted as a pseudogene. The CDR3 is 15 amino acids.

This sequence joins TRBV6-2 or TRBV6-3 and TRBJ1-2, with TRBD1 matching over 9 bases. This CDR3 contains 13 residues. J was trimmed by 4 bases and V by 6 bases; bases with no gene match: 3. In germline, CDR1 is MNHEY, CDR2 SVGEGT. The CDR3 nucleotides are TGTGCCAGCAGGACGGACAGGGGCTATGGCTACACCTTC. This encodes CASRTDRGYGYTF.

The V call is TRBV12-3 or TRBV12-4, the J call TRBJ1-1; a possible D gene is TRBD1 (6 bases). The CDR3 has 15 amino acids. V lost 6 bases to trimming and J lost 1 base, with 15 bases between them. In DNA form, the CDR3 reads TGTGCCAGCAGCTTTACAGGGAGGCGGAACACTGAAGCTTTCTTT. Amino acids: CASSFTGRRNTEAFF.